This T cell receptor beta chain was recovered during a study of shared clonotypes between healthy human individuals. Study at large: In total, the donors were two women and a few men aged 18 to 49. For every donor, three CD4 naive, three CD4 memory, two CD8 naive and one CD8 memory plates were used. General study results and limits: Around 5.3% of naive CD4 clonotypes were shared across several donors.

Details on this clone: What it binds is unknown.

The assay was immunoSEQ multiplex PCR, and TCRdb's table has in-frame clones only and misses some. The top ten hold 0.25% to 0.35% of the sample, which has around 600,000 clones, 95% to 98% seen once. Cells designated naive CD8 were CD45RO-negative and were positively selected for CCR7, with terminally differentiated effector memory CD45RA+ cells excluded. Healthy and HIV-negative, the adult donors had no recent acute infections or vaccinations. Sequenced: naive CD8+ T cells sorted from blood. This receptor was taken from a man aged 25-40 years in good health.

CDR3 DNA sequence: TGTGCCAGCAGAGAGGTCAGTGAGAGCTCCTACGAGCAGTACTTC. Amino acids: CASREVSESSYEQYF. The V gene is TRBV7-9, the J gene TRBJ2-7, with D uncertain. The germline V and J ends were trimmed by 6 bases and 0 bases, with 15 bases remaining between them. Germline-derived CDR1 and CDR2 are SEHNR and FQNEAQ (reference sequence). This CDR3 has 15 residues.